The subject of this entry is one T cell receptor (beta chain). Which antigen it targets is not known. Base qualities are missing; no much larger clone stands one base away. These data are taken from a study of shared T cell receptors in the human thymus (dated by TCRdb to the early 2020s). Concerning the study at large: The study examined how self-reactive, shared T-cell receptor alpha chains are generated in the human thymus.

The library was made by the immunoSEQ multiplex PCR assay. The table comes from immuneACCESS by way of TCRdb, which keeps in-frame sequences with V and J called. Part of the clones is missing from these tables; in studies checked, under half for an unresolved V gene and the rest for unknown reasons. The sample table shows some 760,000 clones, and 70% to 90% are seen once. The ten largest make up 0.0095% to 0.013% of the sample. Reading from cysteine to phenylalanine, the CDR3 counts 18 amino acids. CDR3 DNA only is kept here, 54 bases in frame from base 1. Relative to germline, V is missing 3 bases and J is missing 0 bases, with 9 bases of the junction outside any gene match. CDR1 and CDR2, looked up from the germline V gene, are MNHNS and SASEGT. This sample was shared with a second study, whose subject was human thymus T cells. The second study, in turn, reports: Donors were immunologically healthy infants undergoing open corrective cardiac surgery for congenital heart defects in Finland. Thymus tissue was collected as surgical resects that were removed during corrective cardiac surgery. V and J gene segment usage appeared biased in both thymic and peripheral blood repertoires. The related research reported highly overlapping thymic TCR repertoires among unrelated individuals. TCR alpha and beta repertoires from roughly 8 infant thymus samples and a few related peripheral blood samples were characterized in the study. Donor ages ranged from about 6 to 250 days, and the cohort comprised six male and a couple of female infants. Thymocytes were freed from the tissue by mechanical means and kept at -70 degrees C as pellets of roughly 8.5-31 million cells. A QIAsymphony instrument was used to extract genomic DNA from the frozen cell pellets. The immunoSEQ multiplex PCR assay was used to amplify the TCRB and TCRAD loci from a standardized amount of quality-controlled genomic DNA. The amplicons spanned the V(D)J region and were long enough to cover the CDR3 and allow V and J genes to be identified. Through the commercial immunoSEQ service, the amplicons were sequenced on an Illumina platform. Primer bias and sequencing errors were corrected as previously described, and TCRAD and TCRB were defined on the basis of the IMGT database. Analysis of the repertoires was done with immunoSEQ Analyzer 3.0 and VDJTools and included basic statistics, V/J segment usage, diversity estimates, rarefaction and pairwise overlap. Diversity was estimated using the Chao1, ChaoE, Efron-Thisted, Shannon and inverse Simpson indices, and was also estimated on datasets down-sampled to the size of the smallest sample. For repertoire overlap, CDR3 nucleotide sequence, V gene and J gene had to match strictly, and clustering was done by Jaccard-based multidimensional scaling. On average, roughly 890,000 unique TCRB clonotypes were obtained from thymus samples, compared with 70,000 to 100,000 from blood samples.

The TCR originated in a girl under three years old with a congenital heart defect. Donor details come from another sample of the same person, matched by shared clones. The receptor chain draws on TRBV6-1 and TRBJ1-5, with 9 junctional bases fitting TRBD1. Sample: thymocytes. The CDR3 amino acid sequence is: CASSEGTGPRDSNQPQHF. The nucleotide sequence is TGTGCCAGCAGTGAGGGGACAGGGCCCCGTGATAGCAATCAGCCCCAGCATTTT.